These 28 T cell receptor beta chains originate from one sample sequenced in a study of spatial heterogeneity in lung cancer. Time point described: sample taken at primary tumor resection. Their antigens remain unidentified. Study results and caveats: One measure, the expanded intratumoral alpha and beta TCR count, tracked tumor mutation counts.

TCRdb ran MiXCR on the 5' RACE reads and lists one entry per CDR3 protein. The sample carries some 10,000 distinct CDR3 sequences, about 13% recorded once. The material sequenced was lung tumor tissue, taken at surgery. Receptors were obtained from a male donor with early-stage non-small cell lung cancer.

The chain carries TRBV7-2 and TRBJ2-7, with D possibly matching TRBD1 (7 bases). The CDR3 runs to 14 residues. Germline V gene lookup returns CDR1 SGHTA and CDR2 FQGNSA. V lost 6 bases and J 7 bases, leaving 19 bases between the germline ends. CDR3 amino acids: CASRRSGGSGEQYF. The CDR3 nucleotides read TGTGCCAGCAGGCGTTCAGGGGGGTCGGGAGAGCAGTACTTC.

This clonotype was recorded at least ten times. The chain joins TRBV9 to TRBJ2-2, with D maybe TRBD1 (6 bases). This CDR3 comprises 16 residues. The germline V and J ends were trimmed by 2 bases and 1 base, with 12 bases remaining between them. Germline loops: CDR1 SGDLS, CDR2 YYNGEE. Here the CDR3 reads CASSVRGFMNTGELFF. The CDR3 DNA follows: TGTGCCAGCAGCGTCAGGGGCTTCATGAACACCGGGGAGCTGTTTTTT.

This clonotype was observed a few times. The chain uses TRBV30 and TRBJ1-3; D is ambiguous. There are 12 residues in the CDR3. CDR1 is GTSNPN, CDR2 SVGIG, per germline (reference sequence). V lost 3 bases and J lost 8, with 11 bases in between. In DNA, the CDR3 is TGTGCCTGGAGCCCACTTGGGGACACCATATATTTT. Residues: CAWSPLGDTIYF.

This clonotype is large. The chain carries TRBV20-1 and TRBJ2-1; D possibly uses TRBD1 or TRBD2 (5 bases each). The germline V gene encodes CDR1 DFQATT and CDR2 SNEGSKA (reference sequence). Between the trimmed V and J ends, which lost 3 bases and 9 bases, there was a span of 9 bases. The CDR3 runs 11 residues. CDR3 in amino acids: CSASLGVEQFF. CDR3 in DNA: TGCAGTGCTAGCTTGGGGGTTGAGCAGTTCTTC.

This clonotype was picked up many times. The chain carries TRBV28 and TRBJ2-5; TRBD1 or TRBD2 may be the D gene (5 bases each). Germline lookup yields CDR1 MDHEN and CDR2 SYDVKM. This CDR3 comprises 13 residues. V lost 3 bases, J lost 3 bases, and 8 bases lay in between. The CDR3 reads CASSFGTEETQYF. CDR3 bases: TGTGCCAGCAGTTTTGGGACCGAAGAGACCCAGTACTTC. Full variable domain (outside the CDR3, taken from reference TRBV28 and TRBJ2-5): DVKVTQSSRYLVKRTGEKVFLECVQDMDHENMFWYRQDPGLGLRLIYFSYDVKMKEKGDIPEGYSVSREKKERFSLILESASTNQTSMYLCASSFGTEETQYFGPGTRLLVL.

The rearrangement uses TRBV10-3 and TRBJ2-7; weak D call: TRBD1 (5 bases). V was shortened by 10 bases and J by 5 bases, with 18 bases between the two germline ends. The V gene's germline CDR1 is ENHRY and CDR2 SYGVKD. This CDR3 spans 13 amino acids. CDR3 in amino acids: CATLDSVGHEQYF. The DNA of the CDR3 is TGTGCCACTTTAGACAGTGTAGGCCACGAGCAGTACTTC.

This clonotype qualifies as medium-sized. The gene calls are TRBV20-1 and TRBJ1-2; tentatively, D is TRBD1 (5 bases). CDR1 and CDR2 (germline): DFQATT, SNEGSKA (reference sequence). This CDR3 region has 11 residues. The V end lost 6 bases, the J end lost 4 bases, and 9 bases lay between the germline ends. In nucleotides, the CDR3 is TGCAGTGCAGGGGAACCCTATGGCTACACCTTC. Amino acid sequence: CSAGEPYGYTF.

CDR3 sequence: CSASNRPPGYGYTF. Here the CDR3 DNA reads TGCAGTGCTAGCAACAGGCCCCCAGGCTATGGCTACACCTTC. The rearrangement links TRBV20-1 to TRBJ1-2, with a possible D match to TRBD1 (5 bases). The V end lost 3 bases, the J end lost 4 bases, and 15 bases lay between the germline ends. Germline V lookup: CDR1 DFQATT, CDR2 SNEGSKA (reference sequence). The CDR3 covers 14 residues.

V usage is TRBV4-1 and J usage is TRBJ2-1; 8 bases map to TRBD2. The CDR3 contains 17 residues. Germline values: CDR1 MGHRA, CDR2 YSYEKL. The J segment lost 7 bases and the V segment lost 0 bases, leaving 11 bases of the junction unmatched. As DNA, the CDR3 is TGCGCCAGCAGCCAAGATGGGCGGGCGGGGGGTTGGAATGAGCAGTTCTTC. Its protein is CASSQDGRAGGWNEQFF.

This clonotype was picked up a small number of times. The chain combines TRBV18 with TRBJ2-2; D call uncertain. Trimming took 0 bases from V and 0 from J, leaving 17 bases between them. This CDR3 comprises 19 residues. Germline CDR1 reads KGHSH; CDR2 reads LQKENI. This chain's CDR3 is CASSPPLYLPRANTGELFF. In DNA form, the CDR3 reads TGTGCCAGCTCACCACCGCTTTATCTTCCCCGTGCGAACACCGGGGAGCTGTTTTTT.

The table lists this clonotype with a few counts. The chain employs TRBV20-1 and TRBJ2-7, with a possible D match to TRBD1 (5 bases). Germline CDR1 and CDR2: DFQATT and SNEGSKA (reference sequence). The CDR3 runs to 14 residues. Trimming stripped 3 bases from V and 7 bases from J, with 19 bases between. The DNA of the CDR3 is TGCAGTGCTAGTCACCGAGACAGTACGGGTGAGCAGTACTTC. Translated: CSASHRDSTGEQYF.

The J gene is TRBJ1-4, the V gene TRBV4-3, with 7 positions matching TRBD1. There are 16 residues in the CDR3. The V gene end was trimmed by 2 bases and the J gene end by 8 bases; junction bases not matched to a gene: 11. Per the germline V gene, CDR1 is LGHNA and CDR2 is YSLEER. DNA for the CDR3: TGCGCCAGCAGCCAACCCAACAGGGGAGGCGACGAAAAACTGTTTTTT. This sequence encodes CASSQPNRGGDEKLFF.

This clonotype occurred a few times. The chain joins TRBV9 to TRBJ2-5; D possibly uses TRBD1 or TRBD2 (6 bases each). V was cut by 0 bases and J by 1 base, with 16 bases left in between. The CDR3 is made up of 17 amino acids. Germline V gene sequence: CDR1 SGDLS, CDR2 YYNGEE. The CDR3 coding sequence is TGTGCCAGCAGCGTAGCAATAGGGGGGAGTCTCCAAGAGACCCAGTACTTC. This encodes CASSVAIGGSLQETQYF.

This clonotype was counted between two and nine times. The genes are TRBV4-3 and TRBJ2-6, with D hard to call. The CDR3 runs 16 residues. The germline V and J ends were trimmed by 2 bases and 3 bases, with 11 bases remaining between them. Germline-derived CDR1 and CDR2 are LGHNA and YSLEER. The CDR3 region has the DNA TGCGCCAGCAGCCAACAGGCAGCGAGTGGGGCCAACGTCCTGACTTTC. Protein: CASSQQAASGANVLTF.

This clonotype was picked up a small number of times. The chain joins TRBV4-1 to TRBJ2-3; 10 nucleotides match TRBD1. The CDR3 length is 17 residues. V shed 3 bases, J shed 3 bases, and the junction held 9 bases outside the gene matches. The germline CDR1 and CDR2 sequences are MGHRA and YSYEKL. The CDR3 sequence: CASSQAGQGEGTDTQYF. CDR3 in DNA: TGCGCCAGCAGCCAGGCTGGACAGGGGGAAGGGACAGATACGCAGTATTTT.

This clonotype came up a few times. The chain recombines TRBV20-1 with TRBJ2-7; D may be TRBD1 (6 bases). From germline, CDR1 is DFQATT and CDR2 SNEGSKA (reference sequence). V gave up 5 bases and J gave up 2 bases, with 16 bases separating them. The CDR3 consists of 14 residues. This CDR3 is CSALRDTQTYEQYF. DNA of the CDR3: TGCAGTGCTCTCCGGGACACCCAAACCTACGAGCAGTACTTC.

The rearrangement uses TRBV5-1 and TRBJ2-1; 7 bases match TRBD2. The CDR3 is 20 amino acids. Germline values: CDR1 SGHRS, CDR2 YFSETQ. V trimming: 1 base; J trimming: 2 bases; junction bases outside the gene matches: 18. CDR3 residues: CASSLIFPRGERGPYNEQFF. Here the CDR3 DNA reads TGCGCCAGCAGCTTGATATTTCCCCGGGGCGAGCGGGGACCCTACAATGAGCAGTTCTTC.

The gene calls are TRBV9 and TRBJ2-7; TRBD1 might be the D (5 bases). Trimming removed 0 bases from V and 7 bases from J, with 23 bases in between. The germline CDR1 and CDR2 sequences are SGDLS and YYNGEE. CDR3 length: 17 amino acids. This chain's CDR3 is CASSVVPRAHNLGEQYF. The CDR3 DNA is TGTGCCAGCAGCGTAGTACCCAGGGCACATAACCTTGGGGAGCAGTACTTC.

The chain employs TRBV19 and TRBJ2-7; D ambiguous. Trimming took 7 bases from V and 1 from J, leaving 17 bases between them. This CDR3 is 15 amino acids long. Germline CDR1 LNHDA, CDR2 SQIVND (reference sequence). As DNA, the CDR3 is TGTGCCAGTACCCCTGAGGCTACTCATTCCTACGAGCAGTACTTC. Its translation is CASTPEATHSYEQYF.

This clonotype was seen a few times. CDR3 nucleotide sequence: TGCGCCAGCAGCTTCCGGGACAGGGGGCAAGAGACCCAGTACTTC. Protein sequence: CASSFRDRGQETQYF. V usage is TRBV5-1 and J usage is TRBJ2-5, with TRBD1 matching 11 bases. Germline-derived CDR1 and CDR2 are SGHRS and YFSETQ. V trimming: 2 bases; J trimming: 2 bases; junction bases outside the gene matches: 2. The CDR3 sequence is 15 residues long.

The V call is TRBV12-3 or TRBV12-4, the J call TRBJ2-1; the D is unclear. The CDR3 contains 18 residues. With 2 bases removed from V and 5 bases from J, the gap between germline ends came to 22 bases. This CDR3 is CASSLNPPDHPLNNEQFF. Here the CDR3 DNA reads TGTGCCAGCAGTTTAAATCCCCCGGACCATCCCCTGAACAATGAGCAGTTCTTC.

This chain links TRBV6-5 with TRBJ2-3, with no clear D. The V gene's germline CDR1 is MNHEY and CDR2 SVGAGI. The CDR3 has 12 residues. Trimming pared 7 bases from V and 5 bases from J, leaving 10 bases between. For the CDR3, the DNA is TGTGCCAGCACCCTAGAAGAAGATACGCAGTATTTT. It is translated as CASTLEEDTQYF.

In this sample, this clonotype turned up many times. CDR3 residues: CASSLAPGPSNQPQHF. DNA for the CDR3: TGTGCCAGCAGCTTAGCGCCGGGTCCAAGCAATCAGCCCCAGCATTTT. V usage is TRBV7-8 and J usage is TRBJ1-5; D ambiguous. The CDR3 length is 16 residues. Trimming took off 0 bases at V and 1 base at J, with 10 bases between the two ends. The germline CDR1 and CDR2 sequences are SGHVS and FQNEAQ.

The chain uses TRBV28 and TRBJ1-5; 9 bases are a match to TRBD1. The junction had 8 bases not matched to a gene; V was cut back by 6 bases and J by 5 bases. The CDR3 loop spans 15 amino acids. CDR1 MDHEN and CDR2 SYDVKM come from the germline V gene. The CDR3 loop is CASRKGQGFHQPQHF. For the CDR3, the DNA is TGTGCCAGCAGAAAGGGACAGGGTTTCCATCAGCCCCAGCATTTT.

This clonotype has just a few counts. The V and J genes are TRBV2 and TRBJ2-3; 8 nucleotides align to TRBD2. Germline V gene lookup returns CDR1 SNHLY and CDR2 FYNNEI. This CDR3 comprises 12 residues. V lost 8 bases to trimming and J lost 5 bases; unmatched junction nucleotides: 3. In DNA, the CDR3 is TGTGCCAGCCGACGGGGGGGAGATACGCAGTATTTT. Translating it yields CASRRGGDTQYF.

This clonotype has ten or more counts. DNA for the CDR3: TGTGCCAGCAGTTACCGAGACAGGGGAGGGCACGAGCAGTACTTC. Translation: CASSYRDRGGHEQYF. The V call is TRBV6-2 or TRBV6-3, the J call TRBJ2-7; a weak D match, TRBD1 (8 bases). The CDR3 runs 15 residues. Germline values: CDR1 MNHEY, CDR2 SVGEGT. V gave up 2 bases and J gave up 5 bases, with 16 bases separating them.

This clonotype ranks as medium-sized. J is TRBJ1-6 and V is TRBV7-2; D remains unclear. There are 14 residues in the CDR3. The germline V and J ends were trimmed by 3 bases and 6 bases, with 9 bases remaining between them. Looked up from germline, CDR1 is SGHTA and CDR2 is FQGNSA. CDR3 in DNA: TGTGCCAGCAGCTTGAGTCACCGTAATTCACCCCTCCACTTT. Amino acids: CASSLSHRNSPLHF.

This clonotype was counted ten times or more. The genes are TRBV20-1 and TRBJ1-2, with D unresolved. V lost 1 base and J 8 bases, leaving 20 bases between the germline ends. The germline gives CDR1 DFQATT, CDR2 SNEGSKA (reference sequence). The CDR3 has 15 amino acids. This CDR3 is CSARAPDYYYRGYTF. The CDR3 coding sequence is TGCAGTGCTAGAGCCCCCGACTATTACTATAGGGGCTACACCTTC.